These 9 T cell receptor beta chains originate from one sample sequenced in a study of CD8 T cells in ankylosing spondylitis. Study results and caveats: Eight or nine highly homologous variants made up a TCR beta motif that seemed to typify ankylosing spondylitis blood.

The antigens for these receptors are not known. Each CDR3 protein is one row after TCRdb ran MiXCR on the 5' RACE reads. The sample lists roughly 470,000 distinct CDR3 sequences; 26% were seen once. Specimen: blood, either unsorted or a sorted T cell fraction (not recorded which). These receptors all come from a male donor with ankylosing spondylitis.

This rearrangement joins TRBV11-2 to TRBJ2-1; weak D call: TRBD2 (6 bases). V lost 4 bases and J lost 7, with 17 bases in between. Germline loops: CDR1 SGHAT, CDR2 FQNNGV. The CDR3 has 15 amino acids. CDR3 nucleotides: TGTGCCAGCAGCTCCCTAGCGTTAGAGGAGAATGAGCAGTTCTTC. It encodes CASSSLALEENEQFF.

This clonotype was seen more than once but under ten times. The rearrangement links TRBV3-1 to TRBJ1-2, with 7 bases lining up with TRBD1. The CDR3 is 17 residues long. Per germline, CDR1 LGHDT and CDR2 YNNKEL (reference sequence). J lost 5 bases, V lost 0 bases, and 12 bases had no gene match. This CDR3 is CASSQDEERGGAYGYTF. CDR3 coding DNA: TGTGCCAGCAGCCAAGATGAAGAGCGAGGGGGCGCGTATGGCTACACCTTC. Drawing the rest from reference TRBV3-1 and TRBJ1-2, the complete variable domain is DTAVSQTPKYLVTQMGNDKSIKCEQNLGHDTMYWYKQDSKKFLKIMFSYNNKELIINETVPNRFSPKSPDKAHLNLHINSLELGDSAVYFCASSQDEERGGAYGYTFGSGTRLTVV.

This clonotype showed up just a few times. The chain recombines TRBV12-3 or TRBV12-4 with TRBJ2-3; 12 bases line up with TRBD2. Unmatched junction bases numbered 6, after V lost 8 bases and J lost 3 bases. This CDR3 contains 15 residues. This chain's CDR3 is CASGRGLAGTDTQYF. The CDR3 region has the DNA TGTGCCAGCGGGCGGGGACTAGCGGGTACAGATACGCAGTATTTT.

This sequence joins TRBV3-1 and TRBJ2-2; 10 bases align to TRBD1. V gave up 4 bases and J gave up 8 bases; unmatched junction bases: 10. This CDR3 comprises 16 residues. Germline CDR1 reads LGHDT; CDR2 reads YNNKEL (reference sequence). The CDR3 reads CASSLDRGPTSGELFF. CDR3 in DNA: TGTGCCAGCAGCCTCGACAGGGGGCCCACTTCGGGGGAGCTGTTTTTT.

A few counts support this clonotype. This chain connects TRBV9 to TRBJ1-1; a possible D gene is TRBD1 (6 bases). The CDR3 covers 17 residues. The germline V and J ends were trimmed by 2 bases and 1 base, with 18 bases remaining between them. Germline-derived CDR1 and CDR2 are SGDLS and YYNGEE. The CDR3 reads CASSVLGGFPSNTEAFF. The DNA of the CDR3 is TGTGCCAGCAGCGTCTTGGGGGGCTTTCCTTCGAACACTGAAGCTTTCTTT.

The DNA for the CDR3 is TGTGCCAGCAGTTTAAGGGCGTATGGCAATCAGCCCCAGCATTTT. Translating gives CASSLRAYGNQPQHF. The rearrangement links TRBV12-3 or TRBV12-4 to TRBJ1-5; the D is unclear. Trimming took 2 bases from V and 2 from J, leaving 10 bases between them. The CDR3 sequence is 15 residues long.

This clonotype occurred a few times. This chain links TRBV20-1 with TRBJ2-5; D is tentatively TRBD1 or TRBD2 (5 bases each). V was cut by 3 bases and J by 2 bases, with 7 bases left in between. The CDR3 sequence is 12 residues long. Germline assignment: CDR1 DFQATT and CDR2 SNEGSKA (reference sequence). The CDR3 region is CSASGTQETQYF. The CDR3 region has the DNA TGCAGTGCTAGCGGGACGCAAGAGACCCAGTACTTC.

The V and J genes are TRBV5-1 and TRBJ2-1; 8 bases align to TRBD2. The CDR3 has 14 amino acids. The J segment lost 10 bases and the V segment lost 3 bases, leaving 9 bases of the junction unmatched. Germline CDR1 SGHRS, CDR2 YFSETQ. The CDR3 is CASSSGLGPREQFF. The CDR3, as DNA: TGCGCCAGCAGCTCGGGACTAGGGCCCCGAGAGCAGTTCTTC.

In this sample, this clonotype turned up many times. This chain joins TRBV7-9 and TRBJ2-7; 10 positions agree with TRBD2. The junction had 3 bases not matched to a gene; V was cut back by 5 bases and J by 2 bases. The V gene's germline CDR1 is SEHNR and CDR2 FQNEAQ (reference sequence). The CDR3 has 14 amino acids. As DNA, the CDR3 is TGTGCCAGCAGCCCCGGGACTAGCGCCTACGAGCAGTACTTC. It encodes CASSPGTSAYEQYF.